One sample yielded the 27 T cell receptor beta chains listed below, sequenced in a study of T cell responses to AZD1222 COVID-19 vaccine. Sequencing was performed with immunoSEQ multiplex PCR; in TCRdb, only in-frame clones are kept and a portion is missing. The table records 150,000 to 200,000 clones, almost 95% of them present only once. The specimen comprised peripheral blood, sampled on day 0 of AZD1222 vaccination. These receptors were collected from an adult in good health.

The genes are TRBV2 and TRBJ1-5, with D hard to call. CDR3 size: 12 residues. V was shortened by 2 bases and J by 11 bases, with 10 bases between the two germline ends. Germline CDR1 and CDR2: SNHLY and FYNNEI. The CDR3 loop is CASSESSRAQHF. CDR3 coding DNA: TGTGCCAGCAGTGAATCGAGTAGGGCCCAGCATTTT.

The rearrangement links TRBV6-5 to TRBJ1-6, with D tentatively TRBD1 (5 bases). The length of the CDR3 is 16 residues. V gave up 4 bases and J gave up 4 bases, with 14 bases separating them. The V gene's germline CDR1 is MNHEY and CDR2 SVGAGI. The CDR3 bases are TGTGCCAGCAGTTCCCCCCCGGGGGGGTATAATTCACCCCTCCACTTT. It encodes CASSSPPGGYNSPLHF.

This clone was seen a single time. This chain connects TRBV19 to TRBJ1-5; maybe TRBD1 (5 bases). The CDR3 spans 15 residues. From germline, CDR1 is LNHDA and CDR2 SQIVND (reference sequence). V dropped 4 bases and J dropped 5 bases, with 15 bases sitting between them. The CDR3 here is CASSRERTGDQPQHF. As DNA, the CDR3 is TGTGCCAGTAGTAGGGAACGGACGGGGGATCAGCCCCAGCATTTT.

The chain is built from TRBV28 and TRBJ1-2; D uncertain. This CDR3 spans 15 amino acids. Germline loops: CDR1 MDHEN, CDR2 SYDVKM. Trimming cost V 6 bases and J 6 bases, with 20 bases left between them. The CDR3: CASRGLGAGSNGYTF. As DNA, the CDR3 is TGTGCCAGCAGGGGCTTGGGCGCCGGCTCGAATGGCTACACCTTC.

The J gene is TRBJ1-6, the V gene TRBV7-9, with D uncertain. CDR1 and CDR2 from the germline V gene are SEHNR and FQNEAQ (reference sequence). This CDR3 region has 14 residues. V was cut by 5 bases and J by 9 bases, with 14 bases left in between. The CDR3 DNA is TGTGCCAGCAGCCGCCGGGAGGGTAGTTCACCCCTCCACTTT. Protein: CASSRREGSSPLHF. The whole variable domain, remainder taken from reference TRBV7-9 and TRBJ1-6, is DTGVSQNPRHKITKRGQNVTFRCDPISEHNRLYWYRQTLGQGPEFLTYFQNEAQLEKSRLLSDRFSAERPKGSFSTLEIQRTEQGDSAMYLCASSRREGSSPLHFGNGTRLTVT.

The CDR3 coding sequence is TGTGCCAGTTCCCGGAGGCGGACCCCGGGAAACACCATATATTTT. It encodes CASSRRRTPGNTIYF. This sequence joins TRBV19 and TRBJ1-3; D remains ambiguous. The V end was cut by 8 bases, the J end by 4 bases, with 18 bases between. The CDR3 runs to 15 residues. CDR1 and CDR2 (germline): LNHDA, SQIVND (reference sequence).

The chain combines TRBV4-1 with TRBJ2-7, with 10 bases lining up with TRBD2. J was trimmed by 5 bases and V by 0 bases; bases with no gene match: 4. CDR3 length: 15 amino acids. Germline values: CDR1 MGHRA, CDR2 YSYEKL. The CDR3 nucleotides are TGCGCCAGCAGCCAAGAAGCGGGAGGGGTCAACGAGCAGTACTTC. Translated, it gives CASSQEAGGVNEQYF.

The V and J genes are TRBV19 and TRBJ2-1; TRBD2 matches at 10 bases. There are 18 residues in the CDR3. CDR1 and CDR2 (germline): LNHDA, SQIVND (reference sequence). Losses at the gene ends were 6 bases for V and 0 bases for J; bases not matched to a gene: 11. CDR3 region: CASSPIITSGTSYNEQFF. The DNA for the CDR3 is TGTGCCAGTAGCCCTATAATAACTAGCGGGACCTCCTACAATGAGCAGTTCTTC.

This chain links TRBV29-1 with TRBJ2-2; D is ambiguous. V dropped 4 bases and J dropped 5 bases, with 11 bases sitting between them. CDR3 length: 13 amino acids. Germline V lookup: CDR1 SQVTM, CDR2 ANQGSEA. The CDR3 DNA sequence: TGCAGCGTTGTACGGCGTAAAACCGGGGAGCTGTTTTTT. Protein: CSVVRRKTGELFF.

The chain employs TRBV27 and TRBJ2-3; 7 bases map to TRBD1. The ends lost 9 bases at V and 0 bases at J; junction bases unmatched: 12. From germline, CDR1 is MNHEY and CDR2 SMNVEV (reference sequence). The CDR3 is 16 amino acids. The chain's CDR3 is CASTESGQISTDTQYF. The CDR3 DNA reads TGTGCCAGTACGGAATCGGGACAGATCAGCACAGATACGCAGTATTTT.

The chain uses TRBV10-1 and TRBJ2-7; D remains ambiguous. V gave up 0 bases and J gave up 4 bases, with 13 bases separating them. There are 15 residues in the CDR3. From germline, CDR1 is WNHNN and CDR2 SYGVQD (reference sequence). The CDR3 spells CASSESVGRSYEQYF. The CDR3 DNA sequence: TGCGCCAGCAGTGAGTCGGTCGGCAGATCGTACGAGCAGTACTTC.

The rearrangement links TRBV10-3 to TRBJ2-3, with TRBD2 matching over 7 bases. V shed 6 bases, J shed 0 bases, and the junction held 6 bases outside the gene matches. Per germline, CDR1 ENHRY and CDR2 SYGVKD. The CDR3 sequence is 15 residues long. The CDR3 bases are TGTGCCATCAGGGGGGGGGACCCGAGCACAGATACGCAGTATTTT. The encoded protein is CAIRGGDPSTDTQYF.

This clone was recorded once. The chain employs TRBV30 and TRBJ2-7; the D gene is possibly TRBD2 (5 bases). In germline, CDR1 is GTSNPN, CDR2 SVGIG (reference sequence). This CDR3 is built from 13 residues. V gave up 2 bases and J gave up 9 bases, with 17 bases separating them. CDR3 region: CAWSLVEAGGQYF. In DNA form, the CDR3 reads TGTGCCTGGAGTTTGGTGGAGGCGGGCGGGCAGTACTTC. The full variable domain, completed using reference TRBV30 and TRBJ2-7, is SQTIHQWPATLVQPVGSPLSLECTVEGTSNPNLYWYRQAAGRGLQLLFYSVGIGQISSEVPQNLSASRPQDRQFILSSKKLLLSDSGFYLCAWSLVEAGGQYFGPGTRLTVT.

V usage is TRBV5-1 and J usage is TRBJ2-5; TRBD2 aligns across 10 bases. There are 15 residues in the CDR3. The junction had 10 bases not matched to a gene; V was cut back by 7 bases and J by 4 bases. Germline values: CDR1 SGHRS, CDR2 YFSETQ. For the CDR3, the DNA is TGCGCCAGCCAATTACTAGCGGGAAGCGGAGAGACCCAGTACTTC. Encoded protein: CASQLLAGSGETQYF.

CDR3 coding DNA: TGTGCCAGCAGCTTAAGGGACAGATCCTACGAGCAGTACTTC. It specifies CASSLRDRSYEQYF. The chain uses TRBV5-8 and TRBJ2-7; 7 bases are shared with TRBD1. Losses at the gene ends were 2 bases for V and 1 base for J; bases not matched to a gene: 3. The CDR3 runs 14 residues. CDR1 is SGHTS, CDR2 YDEGEE, per germline.

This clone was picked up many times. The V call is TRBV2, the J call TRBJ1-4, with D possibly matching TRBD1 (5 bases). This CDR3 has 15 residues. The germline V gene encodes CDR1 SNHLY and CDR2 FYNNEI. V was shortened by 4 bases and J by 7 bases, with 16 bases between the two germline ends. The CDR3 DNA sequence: TGTGCCAGCAGTGCGTTTGGGGGAACGGGTGAAAAACTGTTTTTT. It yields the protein CASSAFGGTGEKLFF.

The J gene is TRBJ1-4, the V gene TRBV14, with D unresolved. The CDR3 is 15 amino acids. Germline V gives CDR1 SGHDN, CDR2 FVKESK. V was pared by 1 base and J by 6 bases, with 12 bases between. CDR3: CASSQVTTIYEKLFF. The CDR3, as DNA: TGTGCCAGCAGCCAAGTGACAACAATATATGAAAAACTGTTTTTT.

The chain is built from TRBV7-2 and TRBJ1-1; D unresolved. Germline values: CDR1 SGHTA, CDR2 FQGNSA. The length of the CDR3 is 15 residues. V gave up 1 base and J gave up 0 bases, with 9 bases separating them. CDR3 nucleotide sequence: TGTGCCAGCAGCTTAGTCAGACTTTTGAACACTGAAGCTTTCTTT. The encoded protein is CASSLVRLLNTEAFF.

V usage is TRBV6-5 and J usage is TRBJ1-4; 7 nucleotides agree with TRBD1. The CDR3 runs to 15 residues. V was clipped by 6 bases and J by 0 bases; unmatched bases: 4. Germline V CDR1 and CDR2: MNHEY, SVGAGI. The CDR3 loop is CASRVDRATNEKLFF. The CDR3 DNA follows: TGTGCCAGCAGGGTTGACAGGGCAACTAATGAAAAACTGTTTTTT.

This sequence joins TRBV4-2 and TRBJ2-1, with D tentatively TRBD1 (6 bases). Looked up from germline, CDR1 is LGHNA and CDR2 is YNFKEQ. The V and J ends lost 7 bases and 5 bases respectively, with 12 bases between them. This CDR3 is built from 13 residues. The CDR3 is CASTPDSNNEQFF. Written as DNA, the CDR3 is TGTGCCAGCACCCCGGACAGTAACAATGAGCAGTTCTTC.

CDR3 nucleotides: TGTGCCAGCAGCACCAGGGACAGGCTCTCTGGGGCCAACGTCCTGACTTTC. Translating it yields CASSTRDRLSGANVLTF. V gene TRBV7-2 combines with J gene TRBJ2-6; the match to TRBD1 covers 8 bases. This CDR3 is 17 amino acids long. The ends lost 5 bases at V and 0 bases at J; junction bases unmatched: 6. Germline assignment: CDR1 SGHTA and CDR2 FQGNSA.

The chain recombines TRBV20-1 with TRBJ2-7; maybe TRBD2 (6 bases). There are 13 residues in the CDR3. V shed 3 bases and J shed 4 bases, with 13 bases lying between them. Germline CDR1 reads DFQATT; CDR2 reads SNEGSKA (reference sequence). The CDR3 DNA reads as TGCAGTGCTAGTGGCGGGGCCCAATACGAGCAGTACTTC. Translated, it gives CSASGGAQYEQYF.

CDR3 in amino acids: CASSRDGFTEAFF. CDR3 sequence (DNA): TGTGCCAGCAGTCGGGACGGATTCACTGAAGCTTTCTTT. This rearrangement joins TRBV2 to TRBJ1-1; possible D gene TRBD1, 5 bases. The CDR3 has 13 amino acids. Between the trimmed V and J ends, which lost 5 bases and 4 bases, there was a span of 11 bases. CDR1 and CDR2 (germline): SNHLY, FYNNEI.

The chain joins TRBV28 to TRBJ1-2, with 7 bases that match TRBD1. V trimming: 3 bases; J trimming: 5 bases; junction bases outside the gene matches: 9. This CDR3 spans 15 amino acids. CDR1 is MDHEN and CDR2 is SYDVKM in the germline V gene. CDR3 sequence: CASSLGTGVLYGYTF. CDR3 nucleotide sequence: TGTGCCAGCAGTTTGGGCACAGGGGTCTTGTATGGCTACACCTTC.

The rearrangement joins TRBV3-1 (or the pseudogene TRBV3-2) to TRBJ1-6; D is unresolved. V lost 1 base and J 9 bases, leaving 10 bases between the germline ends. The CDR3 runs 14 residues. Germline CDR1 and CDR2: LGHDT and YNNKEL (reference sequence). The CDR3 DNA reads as TGTGCCAGCAGCCAAGGAGGCTTTGCTTCACCCCTCCACTTT. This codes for CASSQGGFASPLHF.

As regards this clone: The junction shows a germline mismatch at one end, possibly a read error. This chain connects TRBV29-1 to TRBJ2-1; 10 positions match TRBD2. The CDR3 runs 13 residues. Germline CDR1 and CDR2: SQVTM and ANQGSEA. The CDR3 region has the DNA TGCAGCGTTGAAAGACTAGCGGGCCCTTATTGGCTCTTC. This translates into CSVERLAGPYWLF.

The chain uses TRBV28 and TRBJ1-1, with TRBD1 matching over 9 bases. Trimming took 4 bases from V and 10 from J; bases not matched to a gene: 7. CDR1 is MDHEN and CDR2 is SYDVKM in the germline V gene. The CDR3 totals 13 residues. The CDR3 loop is CASSSKWTGVAFF. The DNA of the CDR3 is TGTGCCAGCAGTTCTAAATGGACAGGGGTAGCTTTCTTT.